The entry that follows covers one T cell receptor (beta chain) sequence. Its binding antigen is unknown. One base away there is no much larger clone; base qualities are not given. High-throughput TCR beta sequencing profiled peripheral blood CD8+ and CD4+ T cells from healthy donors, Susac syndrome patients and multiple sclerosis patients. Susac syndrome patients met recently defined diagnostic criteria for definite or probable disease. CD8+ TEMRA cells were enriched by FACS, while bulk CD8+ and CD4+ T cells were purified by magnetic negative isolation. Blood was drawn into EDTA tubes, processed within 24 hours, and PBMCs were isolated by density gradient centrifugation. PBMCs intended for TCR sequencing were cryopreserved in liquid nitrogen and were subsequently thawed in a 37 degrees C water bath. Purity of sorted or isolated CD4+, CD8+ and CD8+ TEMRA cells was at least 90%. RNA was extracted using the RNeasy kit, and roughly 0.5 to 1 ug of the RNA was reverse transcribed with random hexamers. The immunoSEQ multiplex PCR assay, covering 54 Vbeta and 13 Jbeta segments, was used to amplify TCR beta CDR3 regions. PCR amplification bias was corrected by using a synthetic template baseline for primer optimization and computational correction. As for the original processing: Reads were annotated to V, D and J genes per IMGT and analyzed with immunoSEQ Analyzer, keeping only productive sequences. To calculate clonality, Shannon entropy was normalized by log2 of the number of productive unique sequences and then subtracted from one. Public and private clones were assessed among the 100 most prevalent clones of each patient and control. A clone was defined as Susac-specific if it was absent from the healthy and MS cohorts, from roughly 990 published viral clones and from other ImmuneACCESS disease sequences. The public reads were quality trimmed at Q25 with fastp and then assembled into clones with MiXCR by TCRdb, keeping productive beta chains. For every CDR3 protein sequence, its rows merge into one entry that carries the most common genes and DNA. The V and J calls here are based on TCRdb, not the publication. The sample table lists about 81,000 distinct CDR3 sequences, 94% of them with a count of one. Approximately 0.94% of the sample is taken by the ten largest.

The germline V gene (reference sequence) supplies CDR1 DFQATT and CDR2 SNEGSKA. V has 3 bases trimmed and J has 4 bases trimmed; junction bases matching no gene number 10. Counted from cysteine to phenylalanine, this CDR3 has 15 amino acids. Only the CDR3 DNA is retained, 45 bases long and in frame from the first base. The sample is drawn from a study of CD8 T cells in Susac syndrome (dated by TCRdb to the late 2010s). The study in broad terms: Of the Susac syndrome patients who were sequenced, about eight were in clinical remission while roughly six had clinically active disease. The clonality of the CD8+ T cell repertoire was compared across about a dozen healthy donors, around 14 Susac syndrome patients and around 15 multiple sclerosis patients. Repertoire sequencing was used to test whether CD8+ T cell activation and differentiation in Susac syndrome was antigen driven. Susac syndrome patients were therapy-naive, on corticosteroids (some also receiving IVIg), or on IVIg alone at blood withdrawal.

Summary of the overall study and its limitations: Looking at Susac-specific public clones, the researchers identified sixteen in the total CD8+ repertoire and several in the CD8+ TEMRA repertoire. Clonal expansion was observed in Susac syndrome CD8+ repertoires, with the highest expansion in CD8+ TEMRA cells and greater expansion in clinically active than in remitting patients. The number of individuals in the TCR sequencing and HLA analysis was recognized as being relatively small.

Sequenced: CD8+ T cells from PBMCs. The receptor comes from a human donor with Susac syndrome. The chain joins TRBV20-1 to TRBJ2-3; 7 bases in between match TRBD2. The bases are TGCAGTGCTAGGGGTCTTCTAGCGGCGGCAGATACGCAGTATTTT. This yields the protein CSARGLLAAADTQYF.